The entry that follows covers one TCR beta chain sequence. Its antigen remains unknown. An assay was performed, and its level was deep. TCRdb's copy holds only in-frame clones and misses some; the assay was immunoSEQ multiplex PCR. The sample yields 1.5 million to 2.5 million clones, roughly 94% seen once. This entry is derived from a study of shared clonotypes between healthy human individuals. Study results and caveats: Shared across several donors were around 5% of the naive CD4 clonotypes.

Terminally differentiated effector memory CD45RA+ cells were left out of the naive CD8 fraction, which was CD45RO-negative and positively selected for CCR7. Caucasian adults living in Nashville, Tennessee, provided all samples. The sequence came from a man aged 18 to 30 in good health. The sequenced sample was naive CD8+ T cells sorted from blood.

The DNA of the CDR3 is TGTGCCAGCAGACTTGTTACCGGGACCAGAAGTCATGAGCAGTTCTTC. This sequence encodes CASRLVTGTRSHEQFF. The chain couples TRBV6-4 to TRBJ2-1; D is possibly TRBD1 or TRBD2 (5 bases each). V dropped 6 bases and J dropped 8 bases, with 23 bases sitting between them. Germline CDR1 MRHNA, CDR2 SNTAGT. The CDR3 is made up of 16 amino acids.